This T cell receptor (beta chain) was documented in a study of shared clonotypes between healthy human individuals. This table comes from immunoSEQ multiplex PCR, and its TCRdb copy is limited to in-frame clones, with some not included. The sample has around 2.5 million clones, approximately 94% seen once. CDR3 length equals 14 residues. V gave up 4 bases and J gave up 6 bases, with 16 bases separating them. Germline CDR1 reads SGHTA; CDR2 reads FQGTGA. The sequenced material came from naive CD4+ T cells from PBMCs. The sample's subset: CD45RA+ positively selected. The chain has TRBV7-3 and TRBJ2-7; D unresolved. This receptor was identified in a man younger than 35 in good health. Some clones in this sample may be carry-over from other donors' samples. The CDR3 sequence: CASSSSGPLGEQYF. The CDR3 coding sequence is TGTGCCAGCAGCTCGTCAGGCCCCCTGGGCGAGCAGTACTTC.